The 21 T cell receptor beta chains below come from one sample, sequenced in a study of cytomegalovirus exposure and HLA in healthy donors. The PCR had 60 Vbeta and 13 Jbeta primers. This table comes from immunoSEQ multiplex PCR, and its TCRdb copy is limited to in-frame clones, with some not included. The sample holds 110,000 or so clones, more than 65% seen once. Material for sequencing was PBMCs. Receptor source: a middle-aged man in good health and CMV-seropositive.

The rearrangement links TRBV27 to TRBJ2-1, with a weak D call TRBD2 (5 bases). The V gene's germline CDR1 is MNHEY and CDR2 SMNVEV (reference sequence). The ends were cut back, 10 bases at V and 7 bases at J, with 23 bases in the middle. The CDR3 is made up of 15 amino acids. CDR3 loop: CAIRATDSWENEQFF. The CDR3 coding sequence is TGTGCCATAAGGGCCACGGACTCCTGGGAGAATGAGCAGTTCTTC.

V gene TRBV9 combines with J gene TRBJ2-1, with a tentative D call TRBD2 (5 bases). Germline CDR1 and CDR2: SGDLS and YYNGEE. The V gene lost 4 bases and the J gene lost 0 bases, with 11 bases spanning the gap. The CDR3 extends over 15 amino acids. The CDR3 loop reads CASSRAAPSYNEQFF. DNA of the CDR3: TGTGCCAGCAGCCGAGCGGCCCCCTCCTACAATGAGCAGTTCTTC.

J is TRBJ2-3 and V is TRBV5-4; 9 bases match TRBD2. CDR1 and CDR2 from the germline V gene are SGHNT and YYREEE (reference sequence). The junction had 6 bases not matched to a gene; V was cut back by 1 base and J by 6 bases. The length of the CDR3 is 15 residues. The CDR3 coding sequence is TGTGCCAGCAGCTTGAGGCTAGCGGGGCTTGATACGCAGTATTTT. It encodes CASSLRLAGLDTQYF.

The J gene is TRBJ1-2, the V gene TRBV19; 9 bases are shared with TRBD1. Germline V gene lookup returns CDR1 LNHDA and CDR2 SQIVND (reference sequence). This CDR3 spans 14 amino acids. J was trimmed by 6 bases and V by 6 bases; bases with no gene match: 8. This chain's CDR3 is CASSPQGALNGYTF. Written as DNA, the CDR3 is TGTGCCAGTAGCCCACAGGGGGCGCTGAATGGCTACACCTTC.

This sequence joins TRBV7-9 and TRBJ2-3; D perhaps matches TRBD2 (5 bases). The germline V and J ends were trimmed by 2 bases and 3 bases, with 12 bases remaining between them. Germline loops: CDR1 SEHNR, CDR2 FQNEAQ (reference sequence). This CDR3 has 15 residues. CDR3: CASSLLTSLTDTQYF. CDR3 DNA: TGTGCCAGCAGCTTATTAACTAGTTTGACAGATACGCAGTATTTT.

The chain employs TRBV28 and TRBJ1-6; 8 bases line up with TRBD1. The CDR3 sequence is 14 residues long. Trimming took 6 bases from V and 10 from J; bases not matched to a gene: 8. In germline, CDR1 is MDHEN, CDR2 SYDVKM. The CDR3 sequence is CASSLTGGGSPLHF. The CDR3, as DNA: TGTGCCAGCAGCCTCACAGGGGGAGGATCACCCCTCCACTTT.

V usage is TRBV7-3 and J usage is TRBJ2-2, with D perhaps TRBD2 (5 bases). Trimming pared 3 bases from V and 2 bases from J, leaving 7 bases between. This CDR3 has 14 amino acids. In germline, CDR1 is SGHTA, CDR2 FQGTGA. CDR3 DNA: TGTGCCAGCAGCTTTGAGGGAAACACCGGGGAGCTGTTTTTT. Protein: CASSFEGNTGELFF.

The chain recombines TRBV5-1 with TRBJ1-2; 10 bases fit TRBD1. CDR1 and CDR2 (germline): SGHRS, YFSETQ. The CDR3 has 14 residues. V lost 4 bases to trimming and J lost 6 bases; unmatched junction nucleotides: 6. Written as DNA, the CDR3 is TGCGCCAGCAGCGGGGGACAGGGGTTAAATGGCTACACCTTC. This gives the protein CASSGGQGLNGYTF.

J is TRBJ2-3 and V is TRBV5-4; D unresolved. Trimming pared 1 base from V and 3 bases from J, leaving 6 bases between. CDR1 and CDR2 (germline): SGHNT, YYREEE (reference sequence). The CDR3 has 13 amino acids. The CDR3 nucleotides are TGTGCCAGCAGCTTGAGAGCTACAGATACGCAGTATTTT. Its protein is CASSLRATDTQYF.

CDR3 DNA: TGTGCCAGCAGCCAGACAGGGGGCCTTGAAAAACTGTTTTTT. Translation gives CASSQTGGLEKLFF. The rearrangement links TRBV11-2 to TRBJ1-4; TRBD1 matches 10 bases. The germline V gene encodes CDR1 SGHAT and CDR2 FQNNGV. CDR3 length: 14 amino acids. J was trimmed by 7 bases and V by 5 bases; bases with no gene match: 4.

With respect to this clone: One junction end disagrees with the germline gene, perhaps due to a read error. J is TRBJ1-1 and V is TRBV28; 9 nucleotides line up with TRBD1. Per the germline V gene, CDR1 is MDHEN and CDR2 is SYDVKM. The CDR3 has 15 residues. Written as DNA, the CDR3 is TGTGCCAGCACTTTACAGGGGGCAGGGAACACTGAAGCTTTCTTT. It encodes CASTLQGAGNTEAFF.

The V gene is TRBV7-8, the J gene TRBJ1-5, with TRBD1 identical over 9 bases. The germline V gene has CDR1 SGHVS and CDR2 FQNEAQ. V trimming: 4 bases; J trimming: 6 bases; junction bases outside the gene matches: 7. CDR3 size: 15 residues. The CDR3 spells CASSSWTGESQPQHF. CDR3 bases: TGTGCCAGCAGCTCCTGGACAGGGGAGAGTCAGCCCCAGCATTTT. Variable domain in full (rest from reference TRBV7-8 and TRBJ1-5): GAGVSQSPRYKVAKRGQDVALRCDPISGHVSLFWYQQALGQGPEFLTYFQNEAQLDKSGLPSDRFFAERPEGSVSTLKIQRTQQEDSAVYLCASSSWTGESQPQHFGDGTRLSIL.

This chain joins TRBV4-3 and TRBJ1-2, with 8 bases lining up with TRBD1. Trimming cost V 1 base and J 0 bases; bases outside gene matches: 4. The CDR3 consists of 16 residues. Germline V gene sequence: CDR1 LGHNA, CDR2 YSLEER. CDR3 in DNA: TGCGCCAGCAGCCAAGGGGGACAGGCTGCTAACTATGGCTACACCTTC. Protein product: CASSQGGQAANYGYTF.

The CDR3 DNA is TGTGCCAGCAGTCCGGCTGTGGCTAGCGGTTACAATGAGCAGTTCTTC. This sequence encodes CASSPAVASGYNEQFF. V gene TRBV7-3 combines with J gene TRBJ2-1; 7 positions match TRBD2. Losses at the gene ends were 6 bases for V and 4 bases for J; bases not matched to a gene: 12. CDR3 length: 16 amino acids. The germline CDR1 and CDR2 sequences are SGHTA and FQGTGA.

CDR3 protein: CASSWTGQGQYEQYF. DNA for the CDR3: TGTGCCAGCAGCTGGACGGGACAGGGGCAGTACGAGCAGTACTTC. The V gene is TRBV5-5, the J gene TRBJ2-7, with 10 bases aligning to TRBD1. CDR1 is SGHKS, CDR2 YYEKEE, per germline (reference sequence). The trim removed 3 bases at V and 4 bases at J, leaving 7 bases unmatched. CDR3 length equals 15 residues.

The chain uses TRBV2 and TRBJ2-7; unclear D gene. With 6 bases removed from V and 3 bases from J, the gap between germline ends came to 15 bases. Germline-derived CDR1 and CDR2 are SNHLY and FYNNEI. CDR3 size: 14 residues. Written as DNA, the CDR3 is TGTGCCAGCAGCCGTAGCCTCCGGATCTACGAGCAGTACTTC. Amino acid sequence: CASSRSLRIYEQYF.

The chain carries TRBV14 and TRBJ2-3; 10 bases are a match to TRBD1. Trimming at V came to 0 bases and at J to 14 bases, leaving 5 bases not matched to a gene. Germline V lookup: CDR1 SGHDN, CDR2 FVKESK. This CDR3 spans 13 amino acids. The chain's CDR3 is CASSQDWTGGLYF. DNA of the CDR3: TGTGCCAGCAGCCAAGATTGGACAGGGGGTCTGTATTTT.

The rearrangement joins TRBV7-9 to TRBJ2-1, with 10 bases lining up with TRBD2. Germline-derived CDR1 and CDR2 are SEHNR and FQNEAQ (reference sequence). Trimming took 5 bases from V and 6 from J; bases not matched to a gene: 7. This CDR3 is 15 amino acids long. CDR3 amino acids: CASSTGLAVINEQFF. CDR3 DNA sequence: TGTGCCAGCAGCACTGGACTAGCGGTTATCAATGAGCAGTTCTTC.

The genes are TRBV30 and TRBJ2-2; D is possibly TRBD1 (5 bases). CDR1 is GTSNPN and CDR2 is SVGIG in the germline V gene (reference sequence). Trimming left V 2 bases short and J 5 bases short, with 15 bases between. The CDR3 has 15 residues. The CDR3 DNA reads TGTGCCTGGAGTCTCGGCAGGGTAGAAACCGGGGAGCTGTTTTTT. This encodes CAWSLGRVETGELFF.

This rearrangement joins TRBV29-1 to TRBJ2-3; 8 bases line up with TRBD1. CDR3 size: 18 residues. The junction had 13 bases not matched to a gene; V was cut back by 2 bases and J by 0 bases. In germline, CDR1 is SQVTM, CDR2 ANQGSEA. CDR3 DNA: TGCAGCGTTGAAATGGCTTTGGGGCAGGGGGCAAGCACAGATACGCAGTATTTT. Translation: CSVEMALGQGASTDTQYF.

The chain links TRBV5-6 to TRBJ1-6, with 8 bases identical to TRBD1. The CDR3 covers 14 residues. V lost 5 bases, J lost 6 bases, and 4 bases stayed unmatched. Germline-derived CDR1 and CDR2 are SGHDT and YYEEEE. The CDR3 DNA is TGTGCCAGCAGGCCAGGGGGCTTTAATTCACCCCTCCACTTT. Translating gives CASRPGGFNSPLHF.